This T cell receptor (beta chain) comes out of a study of blood T cell repertoires in COVID-19. For the study at large: Acute-phase and convalescent COVID-19 samples originated in the United States, Italy and Spain.

Germline-derived CDR1 and CDR2 are SGHNT and YYREEE (reference sequence). V trimming: 4 bases; J trimming: 7 bases; junction bases outside the gene matches: 12. This CDR3 comprises 17 residues. Source study methods: Nucleated cell number was recorded as an estimate derived from reference gene primer amplification. Sequenced by immunoSEQ multiplex PCR; TCRdb stores in-frame clones only, minus some. V, J and clone size reflect that table, while D and trimming were determined from the DNA. The sample yields under 350,000 clones, just over 85% seen once. This receptor was identified in a middle-aged woman with acute COVID-19. The source material was PBMCs or T cells enriched from blood (not recorded which). V usage is TRBV5-4 and J usage is TRBJ2-1; the match to TRBD2 covers 12 bases. The CDR3 spells CASSPGTSGPLRNEQFF. The DNA of the CDR3 is TGTGCCAGCAGCCCCGGGACTAGCGGGCCGCTACGAAATGAGCAGTTCTTC.